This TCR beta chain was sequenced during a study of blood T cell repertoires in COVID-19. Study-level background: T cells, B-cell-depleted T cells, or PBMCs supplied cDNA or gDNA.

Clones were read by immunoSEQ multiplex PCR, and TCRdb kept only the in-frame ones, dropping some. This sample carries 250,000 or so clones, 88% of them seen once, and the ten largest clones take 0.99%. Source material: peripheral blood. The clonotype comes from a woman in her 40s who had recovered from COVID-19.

The CDR3 nucleotides read TGCGCCAGCAGTCAGGGGGGGTCAGATACGCAGTATTTT. It translates to CASSQGGSDTQYF. The J gene is TRBJ2-3, the V gene TRBV23-1, with TRBD2 identical over 7 bases. TRBV23-1 counts as an open reading frame of uncertain function. V lost 3 bases and J lost 4; bases outside the gene matches: 1. The CDR3 runs to 13 residues.